The sequence of this T cell receptor (beta chain) was determined in a study of T cell responses to AZD1222 COVID-19 vaccine. The study, taken as a whole, reports: Dominant at 160-218 and 743-854, vaccine-associated CD4 TCRs also spanned spike.

Notes on this clone: What it binds is unknown.

Between the trimmed V and J ends, which lost 3 bases and 4 bases, there was a span of 16 bases. There are 16 residues in the CDR3. Assay used: immunoSEQ multiplex PCR; TCRdb lists only in-frame clones, some missing. The top ten hold 5.2% of the sample, which has tens of thousands of clones, more than 90% seen once. The clonotype was recovered from an adult in good health. The source material was peripheral blood, sampled on day 0 of AZD1222 vaccination. The rearrangement joins TRBV5-3 to TRBJ2-2; tentatively, D is TRBD1 (6 bases). TRBV5-3 is classed as an ORF, of uncertain function. As DNA, the CDR3 is TGTGCCAGAAGCTGCGGACAGTCCCCAGGCACCGGGGAGCTGTTTTTT. Protein: CARSCGQSPGTGELFF.